Below are 21 T cell receptor beta chains sequenced from a single sample in a study of shared clonotypes between healthy human individuals (dated by TCRdb to 2018 to 2020). The library was built by means of the immunoSEQ multiplex PCR assay. Imported from immuneACCESS, the table was reduced by TCRdb to in-frame sequences with V and J called. These copies leave out some clones; in studies compared against another copy, an unresolved V gene accounts for under half, and the cause of the remainder is not known. Counted in this sample were some 2,500,000 clones; 93% of them appeared once. More than 0.35% of the sample is held by the ten biggest clonotypes. Sequenced input: naive CD4+ T cells from PBMCs. The cell subset or site label, read with the paper, signifies: CD45RA+ positively selected. Receptor source: a man between 18 and 29 years old in good health. Some clones in this sample may be carry-over from other donors' samples.

This chain connects TRBV5-1 to TRBJ1-5; D might be TRBD1 (6 bases). Trimming stripped 2 bases from V and 7 bases from J, with 16 bases between. The germline gives CDR1 SGHRS, CDR2 YFSETQ. The CDR3 runs to 15 residues. The CDR3 loop is CASSLDTGKDQPQHF. CDR3 in DNA: TGCGCCAGCAGCTTAGACACAGGGAAGGACCAGCCCCAGCATTTT.

This rearrangement joins TRBV7-2 to TRBJ2-1; a weak D match, TRBD2 (7 bases). Germline CDR1 is SGHTA and CDR2 is FQGNSA. Trimming shortened V by 8 bases and J by 2 bases, and 19 bases separated the two germline ends. This CDR3 comprises 16 residues. The CDR3 here is CASGGGGSFPYNEQFF. CDR3 DNA: TGTGCCAGCGGAGGGGGGGGTTCCTTTCCCTACAATGAGCAGTTCTTC.

V usage is TRBV5-4 and J usage is TRBJ2-7; no clear D. Trimming left V 2 bases short and J 2 bases short, with 14 bases between. Germline loops: CDR1 SGHNT, CDR2 YYREEE (reference sequence). The CDR3 has 15 amino acids. CDR3 DNA: TGTGCCAGCAGCTTTTGGGCGAGACGAACCTACGAGCAGTACTTC. It specifies CASSFWARRTYEQYF.

This clone was found once. V is TRBV4-1 and J is TRBJ2-5, with TRBD1 identical over 10 bases. This CDR3 comprises 16 residues. The V gene's germline CDR1 is MGHRA and CDR2 YSYEKL. The V segment lost 0 bases and the J segment 5 bases; nucleotides outside the gene matches: 6. The CDR3 nucleotides are TGCGCCAGCAGCCAAGAGACAGGGGGCTTGGGCGAGACCCAGTACTTC. Translated, it gives CASSQETGGLGETQYF.

This chain uses TRBV6-1 with TRBJ1-1; a possible D gene is TRBD1 (5 bases). V was cut by 7 bases and J by 4 bases, with 13 bases left in between. CDR1 MNHNS and CDR2 SASEGT come from the germline V gene. This CDR3 comprises 13 residues. CDR3 in amino acids: CASIGFRGTEAFF. In nucleotides, the CDR3 is TGTGCCAGCATTGGATTTAGGGGCACTGAAGCTTTCTTT.

This chain links TRBV25-1 with TRBJ1-1; D uncertain. The CDR3 spans 15 residues. Germline V CDR1 and CDR2: MGHDK, SYGVNS. V lost 2 bases and J 0 bases, leaving 10 bases between the germline ends. In DNA, the CDR3 is TGTGCCAGCAGTGAAGGCTGGGGAATGAACACTGAAGCTTTCTTT. Translation gives CASSEGWGMNTEAFF.

Details on this clone: Within the sample, other DNA sequences also encode this same CDR3. The chain employs TRBV6-6 and TRBJ1-4; a possible D gene is TRBD1 (5 bases). The germline V gene has CDR1 MNHNY and CDR2 SVGAGI (reference sequence). Trimming took off 6 bases at V and 7 bases at J, with 15 bases between the two ends. This CDR3 contains 14 residues. The CDR3 spells CASSGGGATEKLFF. The CDR3 DNA reads TGTGCCAGCAGCGGAGGAGGGGCCACTGAAAAACTGTTTTTT.

The V gene is TRBV28, the J gene TRBJ2-7, with a tentative D call TRBD2 (5 bases). Trimming removed 0 bases at V and 5 bases at J, with 8 bases between. This CDR3 has 13 amino acids. Germline CDR1 and CDR2: MDHEN and SYDVKM. The CDR3 sequence: CASSLWAGDEQYF. Written as DNA, the CDR3 is TGTGCCAGCAGTTTATGGGCCGGGGACGAGCAGTACTTC.

The chain employs TRBV5-1 and TRBJ2-1, with 8 bases matching TRBD2. The V and J ends lost 2 bases and 3 bases, in that order; junction bases with no gene match: 4. This CDR3 comprises 15 residues. Germline-derived CDR1 and CDR2 are SGHRS and YFSETQ. The CDR3 spells CASSLAGEDYNEQFF. The CDR3 coding sequence is TGCGCCAGCAGCTTAGCGGGAGAAGACTACAATGAGCAGTTCTTC. Drawing the rest from reference TRBV5-1 and TRBJ2-1, the complete variable domain is KAGVTQTPRYLIKTRGQQVTLSCSPISGHRSVSWYQQTPGQGLQFLFEYFSETQRNKGNFPGRFSGRQFSNSRSEMNVSTLELGDSALYLCASSLAGEDYNEQFFGPGTRLTVL.

A remark on this clone: Other DNA sequences in this sample translate to the same CDR3. The chain recombines TRBV7-2 with TRBJ2-1; 11 bases are a match to TRBD2. V was pared by 4 bases and J by 2 bases, with 1 base of the junction left unmatched. Germline CDR1 SGHTA, CDR2 FQGNSA. The CDR3 runs 15 residues. CDR3: CASSSSGRTYNEQFF. For the CDR3, the DNA is TGTGCCAGCAGCTCTAGCGGGAGGACCTACAATGAGCAGTTCTTC.

This clone was seen only once. This chain joins TRBV7-9 and TRBJ1-4; no firm D call. The CDR3 covers 14 residues. V dropped 5 bases and J dropped 0 bases, with 7 bases sitting between them. Germline CDR1 and CDR2: SEHNR and FQNEAQ (reference sequence). CDR3 sequence: CASSPEATNEKLFF. Written as DNA, the CDR3 is TGTGCCAGCAGCCCGGAAGCAACTAATGAAAAACTGTTTTTT.

As to this clone: Other DNA sequences in the same sample also yield this CDR3. V gene TRBV18 combines with J gene TRBJ2-1; D unclear. The CDR3 extends over 11 amino acids. The germline gives CDR1 KGHSH, CDR2 LQKENI. Deletions cut 3 bases from V and 7 bases from J, with 4 bases between. This chain's CDR3 is CASSPLNEQFF. CDR3 nucleotides: TGTGCCAGCTCACCGTTAAATGAGCAGTTCTTC.

This chain joins TRBV7-9 and TRBJ2-5; D possibly corresponds to TRBD2 (6 bases). The CDR3 spans 16 residues. Germline V gene data show CDR1 as SEHNR and CDR2 as FQNEAQ (reference sequence). The V gene lost 2 bases and the J gene lost 7 bases, with 20 bases spanning the gap. The CDR3 coding sequence is TGTGCCAGCAGCTTAAGTTCCCCGGGACTCCCACGGACCCAGTACTTC. Translated, it gives CASSLSSPGLPRTQYF.

The chain employs TRBV7-2 and TRBJ1-2, with TRBD1 matching over 9 bases. The germline V gene has CDR1 SGHTA and CDR2 FQGNSA. V was clipped by 0 bases and J by 4 bases; unmatched bases: 6. The CDR3 sequence is 16 residues long. DNA for the CDR3: TGTGCCAGCAGCTTAGCCGCGGGACAGGGCATCTATGGCTACACCTTC. It is translated as CASSLAAGQGIYGYTF.

The chain employs TRBV18 and TRBJ2-3; D ambiguous. The CDR3 spans 16 residues. V lost 5 bases to trimming and J lost 2 bases, with 17 bases between them. Germline V gene data show CDR1 as KGHSH and CDR2 as LQKENI. CDR3 sequence: CASSENQGPLTDTQYF. The CDR3 DNA reads as TGTGCCAGCTCAGAAAACCAAGGACCCCTCACAGATACGCAGTATTTT. The full variable domain, with the rest looked up from reference TRBV18 and TRBJ2-3, is NAGVMQNPRHLVRRRGQEARLRCSPMKGHSHVYWYRQLPEEGLKFMVYLQKENIIDESGMPKERFSAEFPKEGPSILRIQQVVRGDSAAYFCASSENQGPLTDTQYFGPGTRLTVL.

The gene calls are TRBV7-2 and TRBJ2-6; unclear D gene. The CDR3 has 13 residues. Germline V gene lookup returns CDR1 SGHTA and CDR2 FQGNSA. The V gene lost 1 base and the J gene lost 13 bases, with 11 bases spanning the gap. In nucleotides, the CDR3 is TGTGCCAGCAGCTTAGGGACGGGCAGAGTCCTGACTTTC. This gives the protein CASSLGTGRVLTF.

This clone was detected only once. The rearrangement uses TRBV5-1 and TRBJ1-2; the D gene is possibly TRBD1 (6 bases). The CDR3 extends over 12 amino acids. From germline, CDR1 is SGHRS and CDR2 YFSETQ. Trimming took off 0 bases at V and 9 bases at J, with 9 bases between the two ends. The CDR3 DNA reads as TGCGCCAGCAGCTTGGAGGGGGGAAGCTACACCTTC. This sequence encodes CASSLEGGSYTF.

The V call is TRBV7-6, the J call TRBJ1-4, with D unresolved. The germline CDR1 and CDR2 sequences are SGHVS and FNYEAQ. Trimming stripped 5 bases from V and 2 bases from J, with 15 bases between. The CDR3 has 16 residues. In DNA form, the CDR3 reads TGTGCCAGCAGCCCCGCGAAGGGTGGGACTAATGAAAAACTGTTTTTT. The encoded protein is CASSPAKGGTNEKLFF.

The chain is built from TRBV6-5 and TRBJ1-5, with D maybe TRBD1 (5 bases). The CDR3 has 13 residues. Trimming took 6 bases from V and 7 from J, leaving 13 bases between them. Germline CDR1 and CDR2: MNHEY and SVGAGI. The CDR3 region has the DNA TGTGCCAGCAGGCCCCGCCAGGGCCAGCCCCAGCATTTT. It codes for CASRPRQGQPQHF.

This chain uses TRBV5-4 with TRBJ2-3; 15 bases are shared with TRBD2. Germline V gene sequence: CDR1 SGHNT, CDR2 YYREEE (reference sequence). The CDR3 length is 16 residues. Losses at the gene ends were 4 bases for V and 2 bases for J; bases not matched to a gene: 2. Written as DNA, the CDR3 is TGTGCCAGCAGCGGGACTAGCGGGAGGTCCACAGATACGCAGTATTTT. Its translation: CASSGTSGRSTDTQYF.

This clone was seen only once. The genes are TRBV11-3 and TRBJ2-1; 8 nucleotides match TRBD1. CDR1 and CDR2 from the germline V gene are SGHNT and YENEEA. CDR3 length: 14 residues. The V and J ends lost 8 bases and 5 bases, in that order; junction bases with no gene match: 8. CDR3 residues: CASAQGAENNEQFF. The CDR3, as DNA: TGTGCCAGCGCCCAGGGGGCTGAGAACAATGAGCAGTTCTTC.